This T cell receptor (beta chain) was profiled in a study of blood T cell repertoires in COVID-19. On the study more broadly: PBMCs, B-cell-depleted T cells, or T cells provided the cDNA or gDNA that made up the material.

Germline assignment: CDR1 KGHDR and CDR2 SFDVKD. CDR3 length: 15 amino acids. V was pared by 1 base and J by 6 bases, with 15 bases between. Original processing notes: Amplification with reference gene primers provided the estimates of nucleated cell counts. TCRdb's table, derived via immunoSEQ multiplex PCR, lists solely in-frame clones and lacks some. V, J and clone size are those of that table, while D and trimming were read from the DNA. The sample holds a few hundred thousand clones, around 86% seen once. The rearrangement links TRBV24-1 to TRBJ2-7, with TRBD1 as a possible D gene (6 bases). Sequenced input: peripheral blood. The TCR was taken from a woman in her forties or fifties with acute or convalescent COVID-19. The CDR3: CATSDLATGYAEQYF. The CDR3, as DNA: TGTGCCACCAGTGATTTAGCCACAGGGTACGCCGAGCAGTACTTC.